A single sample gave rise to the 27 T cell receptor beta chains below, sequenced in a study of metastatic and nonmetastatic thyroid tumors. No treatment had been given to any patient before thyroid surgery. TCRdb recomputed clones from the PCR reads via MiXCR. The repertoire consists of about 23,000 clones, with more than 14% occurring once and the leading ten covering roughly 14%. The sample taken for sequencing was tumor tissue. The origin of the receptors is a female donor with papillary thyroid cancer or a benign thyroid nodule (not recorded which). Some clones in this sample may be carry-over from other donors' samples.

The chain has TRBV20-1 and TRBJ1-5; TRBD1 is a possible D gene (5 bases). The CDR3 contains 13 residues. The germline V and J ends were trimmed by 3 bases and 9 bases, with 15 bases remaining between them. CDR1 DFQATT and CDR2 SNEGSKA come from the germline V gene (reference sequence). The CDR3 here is CSASLRDLGPQHF. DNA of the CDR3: TGCAGTGCTAGCTTAAGGGACCTTGGGCCCCAGCATTTT.

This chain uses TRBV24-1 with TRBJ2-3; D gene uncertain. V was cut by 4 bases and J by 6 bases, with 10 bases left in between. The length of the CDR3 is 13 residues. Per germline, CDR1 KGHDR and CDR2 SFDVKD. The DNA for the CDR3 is TGTGCCACCAGTGACCTGGAATCCGATACGCAGTATTTT. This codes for CATSDLESDTQYF.

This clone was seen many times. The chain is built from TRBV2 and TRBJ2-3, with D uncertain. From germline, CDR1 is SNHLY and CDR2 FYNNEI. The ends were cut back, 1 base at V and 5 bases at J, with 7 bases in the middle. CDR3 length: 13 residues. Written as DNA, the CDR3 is TGTGCCAGCAGTGAAGGGATAGGAGATACGCAGTATTTT. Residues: CASSEGIGDTQYF.

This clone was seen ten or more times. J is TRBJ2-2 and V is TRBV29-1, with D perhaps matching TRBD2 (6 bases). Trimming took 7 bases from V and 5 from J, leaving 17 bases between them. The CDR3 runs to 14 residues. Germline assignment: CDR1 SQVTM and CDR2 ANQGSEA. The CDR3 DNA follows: TGCAGCGCAAACGGGGGTGGGACGACCGGGGAGCTGTTTTTT. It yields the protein CSANGGGTTGELFF.

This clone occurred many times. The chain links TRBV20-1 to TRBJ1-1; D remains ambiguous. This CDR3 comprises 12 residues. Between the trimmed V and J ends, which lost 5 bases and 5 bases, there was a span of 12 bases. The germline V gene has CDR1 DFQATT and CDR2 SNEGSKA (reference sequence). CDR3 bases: TGCAGTGCTGGTAGGGAAATGACTGAAGCTTTCTTT. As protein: CSAGREMTEAFF.

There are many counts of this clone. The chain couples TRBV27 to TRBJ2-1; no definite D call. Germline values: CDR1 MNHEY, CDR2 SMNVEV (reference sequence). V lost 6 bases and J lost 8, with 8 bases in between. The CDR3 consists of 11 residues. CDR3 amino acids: CASSRSHEQFF. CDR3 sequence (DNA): TGTGCCAGCAGCCGGAGCCATGAGCAGTTCTTC.

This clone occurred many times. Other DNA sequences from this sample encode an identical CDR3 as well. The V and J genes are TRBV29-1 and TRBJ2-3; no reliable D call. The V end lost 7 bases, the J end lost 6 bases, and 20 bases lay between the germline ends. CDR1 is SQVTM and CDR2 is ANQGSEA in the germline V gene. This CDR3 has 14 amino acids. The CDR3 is CSAGRSYVGDTQYF. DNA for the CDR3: TGCAGCGCCGGACGCTCCTATGTCGGGGATACGCAGTATTTT.

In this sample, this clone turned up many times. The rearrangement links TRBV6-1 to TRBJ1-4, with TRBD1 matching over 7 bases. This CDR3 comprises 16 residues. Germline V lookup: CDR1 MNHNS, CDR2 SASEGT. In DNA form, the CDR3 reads TGTGCACTCCAGGGGGTTGGTGGGACGACTAATGAAAAACTGTTTTTT. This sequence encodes CALQGVGGTTNEKLFF.

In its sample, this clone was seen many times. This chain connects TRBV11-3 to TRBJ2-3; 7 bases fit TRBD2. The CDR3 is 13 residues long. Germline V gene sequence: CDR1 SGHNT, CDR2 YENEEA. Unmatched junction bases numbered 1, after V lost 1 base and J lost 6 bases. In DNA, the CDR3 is TGTGCCAGCAGCTTAGCGGGGGGTGATACGCAGTATTTT. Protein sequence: CASSLAGGDTQYF.

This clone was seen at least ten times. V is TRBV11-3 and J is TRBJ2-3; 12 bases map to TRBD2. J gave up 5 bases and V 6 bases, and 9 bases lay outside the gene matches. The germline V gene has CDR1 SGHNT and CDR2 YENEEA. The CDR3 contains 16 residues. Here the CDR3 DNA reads TGTGCCAGCAGAACCCTAGCGGGGGGGCCGGGAGATACGCAGTATTTT. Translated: CASRTLAGGPGDTQYF.

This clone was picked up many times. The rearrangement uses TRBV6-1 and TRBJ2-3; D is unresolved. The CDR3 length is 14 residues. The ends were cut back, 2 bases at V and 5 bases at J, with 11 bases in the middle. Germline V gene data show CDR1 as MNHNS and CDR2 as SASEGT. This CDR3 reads CASSETRTRDTQYF. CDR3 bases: TGTGCCAGCAGTGAAACGCGGACCAGAGATACGCAGTATTTT.

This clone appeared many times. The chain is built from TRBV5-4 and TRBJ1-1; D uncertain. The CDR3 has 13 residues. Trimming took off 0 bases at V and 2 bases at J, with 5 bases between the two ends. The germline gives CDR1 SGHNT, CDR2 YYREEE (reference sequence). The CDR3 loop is CASSLERNTEAFF. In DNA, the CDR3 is TGTGCCAGCAGCTTGGAACGAAACACTGAAGCTTTCTTT. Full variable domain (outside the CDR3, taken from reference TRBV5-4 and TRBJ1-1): ETGVTQSPTHLIKTRGQQVTLRCSSQSGHNTVSWYQQALGQGPQFIFQYYREEENGRGNFPPRFSGLQFPNYSSELNVNALELDDSALYLCASSLERNTEAFFGQGTRLTVV.

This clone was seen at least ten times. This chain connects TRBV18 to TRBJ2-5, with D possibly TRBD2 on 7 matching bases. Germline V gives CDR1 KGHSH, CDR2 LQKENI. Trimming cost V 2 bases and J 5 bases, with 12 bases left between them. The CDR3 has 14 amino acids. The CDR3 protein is CASSPGGAGETQYF. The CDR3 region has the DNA TGTGCCAGCTCACCAGGGGGGGCCGGTGAGACCCAGTACTTC.

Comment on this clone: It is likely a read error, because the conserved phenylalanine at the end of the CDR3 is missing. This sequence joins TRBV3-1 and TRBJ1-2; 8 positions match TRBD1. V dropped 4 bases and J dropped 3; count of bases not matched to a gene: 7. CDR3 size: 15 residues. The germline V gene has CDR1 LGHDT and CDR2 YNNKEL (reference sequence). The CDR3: CASSPGQGKYYGYTL. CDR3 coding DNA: TGTGCCAGCAGCCCTGGACAGGGTAAGTACTATGGCTACACCTTA.

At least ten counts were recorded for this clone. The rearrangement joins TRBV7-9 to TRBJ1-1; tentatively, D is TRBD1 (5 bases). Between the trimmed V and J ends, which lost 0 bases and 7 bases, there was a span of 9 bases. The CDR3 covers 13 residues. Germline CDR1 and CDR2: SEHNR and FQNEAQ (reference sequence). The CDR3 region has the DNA TGTGCCAGCAGCTTAGCCTCGGGGGATGAAGCTTTCTTT. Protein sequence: CASSLASGDEAFF.

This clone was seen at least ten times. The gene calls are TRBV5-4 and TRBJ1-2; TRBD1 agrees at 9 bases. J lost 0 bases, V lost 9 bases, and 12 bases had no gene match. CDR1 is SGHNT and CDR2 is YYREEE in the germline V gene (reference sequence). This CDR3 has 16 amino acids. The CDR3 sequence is CATNPGQGATNYGYTF. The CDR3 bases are TGTGCCACCAACCCGGGACAGGGAGCGACTAACTATGGCTACACCTTC.

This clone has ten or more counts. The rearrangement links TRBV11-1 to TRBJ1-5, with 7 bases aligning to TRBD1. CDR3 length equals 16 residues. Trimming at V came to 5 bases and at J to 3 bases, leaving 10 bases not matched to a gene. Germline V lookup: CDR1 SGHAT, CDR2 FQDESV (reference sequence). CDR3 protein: CASSPWSGGSNQPQHF. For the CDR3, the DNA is TGTGCCAGCAGCCCCTGGTCAGGGGGATCCAATCAGCCCCAGCATTTT.

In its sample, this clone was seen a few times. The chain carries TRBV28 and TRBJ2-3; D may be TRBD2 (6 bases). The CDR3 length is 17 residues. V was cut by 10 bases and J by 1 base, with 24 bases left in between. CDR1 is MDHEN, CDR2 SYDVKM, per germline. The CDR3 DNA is TGTGCCACTGGGGAAGGAGGGCCGGAGTCAGGCACAGATACGCAGTATTTT. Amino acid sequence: CATGEGGPESGTDTQYF.

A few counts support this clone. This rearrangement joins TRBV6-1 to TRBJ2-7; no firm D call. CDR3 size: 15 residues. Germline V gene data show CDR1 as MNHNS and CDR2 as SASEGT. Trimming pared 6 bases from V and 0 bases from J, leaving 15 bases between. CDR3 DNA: TGTGCCAGCAGACCCCGTTCCGCCAGCTCCTACGAGCAGTACTTC. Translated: CASRPRSASSYEQYF.

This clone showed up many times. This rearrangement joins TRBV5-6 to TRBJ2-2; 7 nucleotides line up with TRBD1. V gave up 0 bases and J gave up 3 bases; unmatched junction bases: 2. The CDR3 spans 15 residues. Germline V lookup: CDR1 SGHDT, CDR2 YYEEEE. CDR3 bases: TGTGCCAGCAGCTTGGGAGACAGGGACACCGGGGAGCTGTTTTTT. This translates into CASSLGDRDTGELFF.

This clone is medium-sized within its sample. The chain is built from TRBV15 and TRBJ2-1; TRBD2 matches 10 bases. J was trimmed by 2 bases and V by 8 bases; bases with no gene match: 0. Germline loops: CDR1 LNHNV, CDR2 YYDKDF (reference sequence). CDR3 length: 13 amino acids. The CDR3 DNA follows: TGTGCCACCGGGACTAGCGCCTACAATGAGCAGTTCTTC. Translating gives CATGTSAYNEQFF. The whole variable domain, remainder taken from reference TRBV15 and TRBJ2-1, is DAMVIQNPRYQVTQFGKPVTLSCSQTLNHNVMYWYQQKSSQAPKLLFHYYDKDFNNEADTPDNFQSRRPNTSFCFLDIRSPGLGDTAMYLCATGTSAYNEQFFGPGTRLTVL.

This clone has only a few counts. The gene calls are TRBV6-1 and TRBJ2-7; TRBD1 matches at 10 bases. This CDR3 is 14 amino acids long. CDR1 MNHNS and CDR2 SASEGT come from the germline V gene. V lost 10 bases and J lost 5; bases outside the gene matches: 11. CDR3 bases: TGTGCCACCCTCGCGGGACAGGGGAACCACGAGCAGTACTTC. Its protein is CATLAGQGNHEQYF.

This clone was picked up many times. As DNA, the CDR3 is TGTGCCAGCAGCCGACTAGCGGGAGGGGTACCCACCGGGGAGCTGTTTTTT. The encoded protein is CASSRLAGGVPTGELFF. The chain combines TRBV5-6 with TRBJ2-2; 14 bases are a match to TRBD2. The J segment lost 4 bases and the V segment lost 4 bases, leaving 6 bases of the junction unmatched. Germline CDR1 is SGHDT and CDR2 is YYEEEE. The CDR3 contains 17 residues.

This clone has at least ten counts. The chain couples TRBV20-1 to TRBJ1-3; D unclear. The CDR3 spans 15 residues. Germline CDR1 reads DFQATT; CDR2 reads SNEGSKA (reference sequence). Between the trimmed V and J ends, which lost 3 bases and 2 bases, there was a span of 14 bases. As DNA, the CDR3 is TGCAGTGCTAGTGGCCCCGCCGGGACTGGAAACACCATATATTTT. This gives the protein CSASGPAGTGNTIYF.

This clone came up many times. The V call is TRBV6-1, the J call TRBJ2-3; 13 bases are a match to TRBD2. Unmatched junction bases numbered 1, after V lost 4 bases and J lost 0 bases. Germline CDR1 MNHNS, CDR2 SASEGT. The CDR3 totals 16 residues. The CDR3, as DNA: TGTGCCAGCAGTGTGGGACTAGCGGGGAGCACAGATACGCAGTATTTT. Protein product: CASSVGLAGSTDTQYF.

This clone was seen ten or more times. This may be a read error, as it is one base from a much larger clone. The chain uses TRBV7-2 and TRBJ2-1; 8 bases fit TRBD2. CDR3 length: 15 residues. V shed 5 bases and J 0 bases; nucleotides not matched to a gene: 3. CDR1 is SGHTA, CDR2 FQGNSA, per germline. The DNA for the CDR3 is TGTGCCAGCAGCCCCACTAGCGGCTCCTACAATGAGCAGTTCTTC. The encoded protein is CASSPTSGSYNEQFF.

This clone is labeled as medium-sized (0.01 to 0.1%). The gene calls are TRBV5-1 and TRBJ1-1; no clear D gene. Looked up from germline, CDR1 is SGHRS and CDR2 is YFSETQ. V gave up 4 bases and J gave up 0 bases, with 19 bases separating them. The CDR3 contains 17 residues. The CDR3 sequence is CASSPAGGFNMNTEAFF. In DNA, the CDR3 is TGCGCCAGCAGCCCGGCGGGAGGGTTTAATATGAACACTGAAGCTTTCTTT.